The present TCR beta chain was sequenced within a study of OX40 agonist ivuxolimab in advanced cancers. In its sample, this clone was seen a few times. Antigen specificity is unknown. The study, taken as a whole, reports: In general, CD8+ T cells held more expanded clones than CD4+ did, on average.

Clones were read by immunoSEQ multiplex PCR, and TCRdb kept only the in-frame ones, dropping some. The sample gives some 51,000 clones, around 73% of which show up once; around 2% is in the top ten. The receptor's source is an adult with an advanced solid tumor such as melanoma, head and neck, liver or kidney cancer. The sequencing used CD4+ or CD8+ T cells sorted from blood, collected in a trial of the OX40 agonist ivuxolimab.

The CDR3 DNA sequence: TGTGCCAGCAGTTTAGGGCCAGTTTATGAAAAACTGTTTTTT. Protein sequence: CASSLGPVYEKLFF. The chain links TRBV28 to TRBJ1-4; D gene ambiguous. Germline V gene lookup returns CDR1 MDHEN and CDR2 SYDVKM. The CDR3 loop spans 14 amino acids. V was trimmed by 2 bases and J by 6 bases, leaving 10 bases between them.